These 10 T cell receptor beta chains originate from one sample sequenced in a study of immune cell composition in non-small cell lung cancer. Normal lung sampling was at least 3 cm from the tumour, as distant as possible. Sequencing used immunoSEQ multiplex PCR; TCRdb keeps in-frame clones, though not all of them. The sample lists roughly 16,000 clones; over 70% were seen once. This sample was shared with a second study, whose subject was CD4 T cells in lung cancer.

The material sequenced was non-adjacent lung tissue. The receptors originated from a human donor with non-small cell lung cancer.

This chain links TRBV7-8 with TRBJ2-1, with unresolved D. Germline CDR1 SGHVS, CDR2 FQNEAQ. The CDR3 runs 14 residues. Trimming pared 6 bases from V and 4 bases from J, leaving 13 bases between. The CDR3 sequence: CASSPSTSYNEQFF. The CDR3, as DNA: TGTGCCAGCAGTCCGTCGACCTCTTACAATGAGCAGTTCTTC.

The V call is TRBV2, the J call TRBJ2-1, with a weak D call TRBD1 (5 bases). The CDR3 has 12 amino acids. V shed 6 bases and J shed 8 bases, with 11 bases lying between them. CDR1 is SNHLY and CDR2 is FYNNEI in the germline V gene. CDR3 residues: CASRNRGYEQFF. In DNA form, the CDR3 reads TGTGCCAGCAGAAATAGGGGCTATGAGCAGTTCTTC.

The V gene is TRBV7-6, the J gene TRBJ2-5, with no clear D. CDR3 length equals 13 residues. The germline CDR1 and CDR2 sequences are SGHVS and FNYEAQ. V was cut by 1 base and J by 3 bases, with 6 bases left in between. CDR3 nucleotides: TGTGCCAGCAGCTTAGTGGTTGAAGAGACCCAGTACTTC. Translation: CASSLVVEETQYF.

The chain links TRBV5-1 to TRBJ2-7; 7 bases map to TRBD1. CDR3 length: 14 amino acids. Germline V gene lookup returns CDR1 SGHRS and CDR2 YFSETQ. V shed 2 bases, J shed 1 base, and the junction held 3 bases outside the gene matches. CDR3 region: CASSFSGGSYEQYF. CDR3 nucleotides: TGCGCCAGCAGCTTTTCAGGGGGATCCTACGAGCAGTACTTC.

This rearrangement joins TRBV4-1 to TRBJ1-2; a weak D match, TRBD1 (5 bases). V lost 1 base and J 1 base, leaving 10 bases between the germline ends. CDR3 length equals 15 residues. Germline CDR1 MGHRA, CDR2 YSYEKL. CDR3 in amino acids: CASSQGQLFNYGYTF. DNA of the CDR3: TGCGCCAGCAGCCAAGGACAGCTTTTTAACTATGGCTACACCTTC.

V gene TRBV27 combines with J gene TRBJ2-7; 8 bases match TRBD1. With V trimmed by 2 bases and J by 0 bases, 12 bases remained unmatched. The CDR3 contains 18 residues. The germline gives CDR1 MNHEY, CDR2 SMNVEV (reference sequence). CDR3 in amino acids: CASSLDRTGPVSSYEQYF. The CDR3 DNA is TGTGCCAGCAGTTTAGACCGGACAGGGCCAGTTAGCTCCTACGAGCAGTACTTC.

The genes are TRBV2 and TRBJ2-7; D is possibly TRBD2 (6 bases). V lost 6 bases and J 3 bases, leaving 12 bases between the germline ends. The CDR3 sequence is 13 residues long. Germline V gene data show CDR1 as SNHLY and CDR2 as FYNNEI. CDR3 loop: CASSRGFGYEQYF. The CDR3 DNA sequence: TGTGCCAGCAGCCGGGGGTTCGGCTACGAGCAGTACTTC.

This sequence joins TRBV29-1 and TRBJ1-2; D is uncertain. The CDR3 extends over 11 amino acids. Germline V gene sequence: CDR1 SQVTM, CDR2 ANQGSEA. V lost 7 bases, J lost 13 bases, and 19 bases lay in between. The CDR3 region has the DNA TGCAGCGCCTCGACGGAGAGGCTACCCACCTTC. As protein: CSASTERLPTF.

This clone has only one observation. The chain is built from TRBV4-3 and TRBJ2-5; 9 nucleotides align to TRBD2. The CDR3 loop spans 17 amino acids. Per the germline V gene, CDR1 is LGHNA and CDR2 is YSLEER. With V trimmed by 0 bases and J by 5 bases, 10 bases remained unmatched. CDR3 protein: CASSQDRGGGAWETQYF. The CDR3 region has the DNA TGCGCCAGCAGCCAAGATCGGGGCGGGGGGGCGTGGGAGACCCAGTACTTC.

The chain uses TRBV5-5 and TRBJ1-1; D is ambiguous. V was trimmed by 4 bases and J by 1 base, leaving 17 bases between them. The CDR3 is made up of 16 amino acids. Germline lookup yields CDR1 SGHKS and CDR2 YYEKEE (reference sequence). Here the CDR3 reads CASSLSPGRQNTEAFF. DNA of the CDR3: TGTGCCAGCAGCCTTTCCCCCGGACGGCAGAACACTGAAGCTTTCTTT.